This T cell receptor beta chain was profiled in a study of shared clonotypes between healthy human individuals. Study outcomes and limitations: Researchers sampled only blood; tissue repertoires likely differ.

CD45RA+ naive and CD45RA-negative memory subsets were separated from CD4+ cells. This CDR3 has 16 amino acids. The junction had 9 bases not matched to a gene; V was cut back by 1 base and J by 3 bases. The V gene's germline CDR1 is SQVTM and CDR2 ANQGSEA. A word on this clone: Its target is not known.

Data came from immunoSEQ multiplex PCR; TCRdb stores just in-frame clones and leaves some out. This table has around 2.5 million clones, 93% appearing once. The source is a man in his late teens or twenties in good health. Some clones in this sample may be carry-over from other donors' samples. Specimen: naive CD4+ T cells from PBMCs. Subset denoted: CD45RA+ positively selected. The rearrangement uses TRBV29-1 and TRBJ1-3; the match to TRBD1 covers 7 bases. Here the CDR3 reads CSVEGLLGGGGNTIYF. CDR3 bases: TGCAGCGTTGAAGGTCTCCTAGGGGGCGGTGGAAACACCATATATTTT. Using reference TRBV29-1 and TRBJ1-3 for the parts outside the CDR3, the full variable domain is SAVISQKPSRDICQRGTSLTIQCQVDSQVTMMFWYRQQPGQSLTLIATANQGSEATYESGFVIDKFPISRPNLTFSTLTVSNMSPEDSSIYLCSVEGLLGGGGNTIYFGEGSWLTVV.